One and the same sample provided the 9 T cell receptor beta chains below, sequenced in a study of graft-versus-host responses after intestinal transplantation. Method: immunoSEQ multiplex PCR; TCRdb's copy keeps in-frame clones and lacks some. The sample shows about 120,000 clones, about nine tenths of them seen only once. Their recognized antigens are unknown. The specimen comprised unstimulated CD4+ T cells sorted from spleen or lymph node cells, sampled before intestinal transplant. The receptors stem from a human donor who received an intestinal transplant.

The gene calls are TRBV5-1 and TRBJ2-7; the D gene is possibly TRBD2 (6 bases). Germline CDR1 SGHRS, CDR2 YFSETQ. The CDR3 extends over 15 amino acids. V lost 0 bases and J 4 bases, leaving 14 bases between the germline ends. In DNA form, the CDR3 reads TGCGCCAGCAGCTTGGACACGGGAGAACGGTACGAGCAGTACTTC. Its translation: CASSLDTGERYEQYF.

The rearrangement joins TRBV29-1 to TRBJ1-1; D might be TRBD1 (6 bases). V lost 2 bases and J 4 bases, leaving 35 bases between the germline ends. The germline CDR1 and CDR2 sequences are SQVTM and ANQGSEA. CDR3 length equals 21 residues. DNA for the CDR3: TGCAGCGTTGAATGGGGCCAGGGGACGATCCATTCCACCCATTGGGGCACTGAAGCTTTCTTT. Translation: CSVEWGQGTIHSTHWGTEAFF.

The gene calls are TRBV2 and TRBJ1-5; D perhaps matches TRBD1 (6 bases). V gave up 2 bases and J gave up 2 bases, with 7 bases separating them. The CDR3 sequence is 14 residues long. CDR1 and CDR2 (germline): SNHLY, FYNNEI. CDR3 residues: CASSEYRGNQPQHF. DNA for the CDR3: TGTGCCAGCAGTGAATACAGGGGCAATCAGCCCCAGCATTTT.

The chain employs TRBV11-2 and TRBJ2-5, with D possibly matching TRBD2 (5 bases). CDR3 length: 15 residues. The germline gives CDR1 SGHAT, CDR2 FQNNGV. The germline V and J ends were trimmed by 3 bases and 2 bases, with 13 bases remaining between them. CDR3 residues: CASSLQWWRQETQYF. The CDR3 DNA reads TGTGCCAGCAGCTTGCAGTGGTGGAGGCAAGAGACCCAGTACTTC.

A few counts support this clone. V and J are TRBV15 and TRBJ2-3; 8 nucleotides agree with TRBD1. Germline V gene sequence: CDR1 LNHNV, CDR2 YYDKDF (reference sequence). With 2 bases clipped from V and 4 bases from J, the junction kept 2 bases outside the gene matches. This CDR3 spans 14 amino acids. The CDR3 here is CATSRQGASDTQYF. CDR3 DNA sequence: TGTGCCACCAGCAGACAGGGGGCATCAGATACGCAGTATTTT.

In DNA form, the CDR3 reads TGTGCCAGCAGTGACAGCGGGACCTCTTCTGGCTACACCTTC. It codes for CASSDSGTSSGYTF. V and J are TRBV2 and TRBJ1-2, with a possible D match to TRBD1 (5 bases). CDR1 is SNHLY and CDR2 is FYNNEI in the germline V gene. V was cut by 3 bases and J by 7 bases, with 15 bases left in between. This CDR3 has 14 residues.

V usage is TRBV10-3 and J usage is TRBJ2-2; D ambiguous. The CDR3 length is 13 residues. Trimming cost V 5 bases and J 1 base, with 5 bases left between them. Germline V gene lookup returns CDR1 ENHRY and CDR2 SYGVKD. Here the CDR3 reads CAISPLNTGELFF. CDR3 in DNA: TGTGCCATCAGTCCCTTGAACACCGGGGAGCTGTTTTTT.

DNA for the CDR3: TGTGCCAGCAGTGGGGACAGGGGTTGGGAGACCCAGTACTTC. It codes for CASSGDRGWETQYF. The genes are TRBV2 and TRBJ2-5; the match to TRBD1 covers 10 bases. Germline V gene sequence: CDR1 SNHLY, CDR2 FYNNEI. Trimming at V came to 4 bases and at J to 5 bases, leaving 4 bases not matched to a gene. CDR3 length equals 14 residues.

This chain links TRBV28 with TRBJ1-1; unclear D gene. This CDR3 is built from 10 residues. Trimming removed 7 bases from V and 6 bases from J, with 6 bases in between. Germline CDR1 is MDHEN and CDR2 is SYDVKM. CDR3 amino acids: CASTSSEAFF. CDR3 bases: TGTGCCAGCACCTCCTCTGAAGCTTTCTTT.